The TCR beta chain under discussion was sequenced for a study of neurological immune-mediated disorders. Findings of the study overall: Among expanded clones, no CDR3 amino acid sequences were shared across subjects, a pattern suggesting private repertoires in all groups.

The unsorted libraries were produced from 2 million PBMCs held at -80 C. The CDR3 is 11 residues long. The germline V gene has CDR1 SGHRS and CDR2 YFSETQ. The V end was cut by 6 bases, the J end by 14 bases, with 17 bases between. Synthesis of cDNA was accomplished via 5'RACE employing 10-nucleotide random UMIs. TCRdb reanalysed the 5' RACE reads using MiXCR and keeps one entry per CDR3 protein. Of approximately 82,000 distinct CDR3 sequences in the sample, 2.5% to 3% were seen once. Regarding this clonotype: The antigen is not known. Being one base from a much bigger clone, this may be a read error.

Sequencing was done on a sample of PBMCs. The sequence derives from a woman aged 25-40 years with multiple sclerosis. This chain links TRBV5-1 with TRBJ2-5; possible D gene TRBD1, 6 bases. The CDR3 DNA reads TGCGCCAGCAATACATGGACAGTCCTCTACTTC. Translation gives CASNTWTVLYF.